Below are 5 T cell receptor beta chains sequenced from a single sample in a study of radiotherapy plus CTLA-4 blockade in lung cancer. TCRdb's table, derived via immunoSEQ multiplex PCR, lists solely in-frame clones and lacks some. This table holds tens of thousands of clones, 84% found once. The material was peripheral blood, obtained from a patient treated with radiotherapy plus ipilimumab. These receptors were taken from a human donor with non-small cell lung cancer whose response to radiotherapy plus ipilimumab could not be evaluated.

This rearrangement joins TRBV20-1 to TRBJ2-1, with 7 nucleotides matching TRBD2. This CDR3 is 10 amino acids long. CDR1 is DFQATT and CDR2 is SNEGSKA in the germline V gene (reference sequence). CDR3: CGAGDHEQFF. The CDR3, as DNA: TGCGGGGCGGGGGATCATGAGCAGTTCTTC.

The rearrangement links TRBV5-1 to TRBJ1-1, with 9 bases lining up with TRBD1. The V gene end was trimmed by 0 bases and the J gene end by 0 bases; junction bases not matched to a gene: 3. Looked up from germline, CDR1 is SGHRS and CDR2 is YFSETQ. CDR3 length: 16 residues. The CDR3 protein is CASSLAGQGLNTEAFF. CDR3 sequence (DNA): TGCGCCAGCAGCTTGGCGGGACAGGGCTTGAACACTGAAGCTTTCTTT.

The genes are TRBV11-2 and TRBJ1-2; D not resolved. The CDR3 runs to 17 residues. CDR1 is SGHAT, CDR2 FQNNGV, per germline. Trimming took off 1 base at V and 4 bases at J, with 19 bases between the two ends. The CDR3 is CASSLVPGQAPGYGYTF. CDR3 sequence (DNA): TGTGCCAGCAGCTTAGTCCCTGGGCAGGCCCCTGGCTATGGCTACACCTTC.

The rearrangement uses TRBV28 and TRBJ2-1; 8 bases align to TRBD2. The CDR3 runs to 16 residues. With 7 bases clipped from V and 2 bases from J, the junction kept 10 bases outside the gene matches. Germline V gene lookup returns CDR1 MDHEN and CDR2 SYDVKM. The CDR3 bases are TGTGCCAGCACCCCTATAAGCGGGAGTACCTACAATGAGCAGTTCTTC. Its protein is CASTPISGSTYNEQFF. The full variable domain, completed using reference TRBV28 and TRBJ2-1, is DVKVTQSSRYLVKRTGEKVFLECVQDMDHENMFWYRQDPGLGLRLIYFSYDVKMKEKGDIPEGYSVSREKKERFSLILESASTNQTSMYLCASTPISGSTYNEQFFGPGTRLTVL.

The V gene is TRBV30, the J gene TRBJ2-3, with 8 bases fitting TRBD2. Trimming at V came to 3 bases and at J to 2 bases, leaving 10 bases not matched to a gene. The germline V gene has CDR1 GTSNPN and CDR2 SVGIG (reference sequence). This CDR3 is built from 16 residues. The CDR3 DNA reads TGTGCCTGGAGGACTATAGCGGGGACTTACACAGATACGCAGTATTTT. As protein: CAWRTIAGTYTDTQYF.